The 11 T cell receptor beta chains listed next were all sequenced from one sample in a study of T-cell reconstitution after alpha-beta-depleted transplantation in children. Unique molecular identifiers were incorporated during preparation of the TCRbeta library. TCRdb independently ran MiXCR on the PCR reads; one entry per CDR3 protein. The table records some 350,000 distinct CDR3 sequences, 9% to 12% of them present only once. The input for sequencing was PBMCs from the stem cell graft donor, taken from the stem cell graft. The receptor source for this set is a human donor who donated a stem cell graft to a child with acute lymphoblastic leukemia.

The gene calls are TRBV29-1 and TRBJ2-7, with 7 bases aligning to TRBD1. The germline gives CDR1 SQVTM, CDR2 ANQGSEA. V lost 7 bases to trimming and J lost 0 bases; unmatched junction nucleotides: 21. This CDR3 has 18 residues. CDR3 bases: TGCAGCGACCAACTCGGGACAGCTGCCCCCCGCGGCTCCTACGAGCAGTACTTC. The encoded protein is CSDQLGTAAPRGSYEQYF.

V gene TRBV12-3 or TRBV12-4 combines with J gene TRBJ2-5, with 7 bases identical to TRBD1. This CDR3 is 14 amino acids long. Trimming cost V 8 bases and J 3 bases; bases outside gene matches: 9. CDR3 in amino acids: CASSPDREKETQYF. DNA for the CDR3: TGTGCCAGCTCCCCCGACAGGGAAAAAGAGACCCAGTACTTC.

This clonotype was seen repeatedly, ten times or more. The chain employs TRBV28 and TRBJ2-3, with D perhaps TRBD1 (5 bases). Deletions cut 6 bases from V and 0 bases from J, with 16 bases between. This CDR3 region has 16 residues. CDR1 is MDHEN and CDR2 is SYDVKM in the germline V gene. The CDR3 is CASSPSVQGSTDTQYF. For the CDR3, the DNA is TGTGCCAGCAGCCCTTCTGTTCAGGGAAGCACAGATACGCAGTATTTT.

This chain connects TRBV11-2 to TRBJ2-7; no firm D call. Trimming took 6 bases from V and 0 from J, leaving 15 bases between them. The V gene's germline CDR1 is SGHAT and CDR2 FQNNGV. CDR3 size: 15 residues. In nucleotides, the CDR3 is TGTGCCAGCAGGACACCGGGCGGTAGCTCCTACGAGCAGTACTTC. Translated: CASRTPGGSSYEQYF.

The chain is built from TRBV24-1 and TRBJ1-1; 9 bases fit TRBD1. Unmatched junction bases numbered 17, after V lost 12 bases and J lost 4 bases. The CDR3 runs to 16 residues. The germline V gene encodes CDR1 KGHDR and CDR2 SFDVKD. Written as DNA, the CDR3 is TGTGCCCTATACCGGACAGGGGAGGTCGGAGTCACTGAAGCTTTCTTT. This gives the protein CALYRTGEVGVTEAFF.

This clonotype was picked up a small number of times. The chain joins TRBV29-1 to TRBJ2-1, with D perhaps given as TRBD1 or TRBD2 (6 bases each). The CDR3 is 14 amino acids. Germline loops: CDR1 SQVTM, CDR2 ANQGSEA. V was trimmed by 5 bases and J by 1 base, leaving 12 bases between them. Here the CDR3 DNA reads TGCAGCGTTTCTGGAGGGGGGTCCTACAATGAGCAGTTCTTC. Encoded protein: CSVSGGGSYNEQFF.

With regard to this clonotype: One junction end does not reproduce the germline sequence, and a read error may be involved. The rearrangement links TRBV28 to TRBJ2-7; D unresolved. This CDR3 contains 12 residues. Germline CDR1 and CDR2: MDHEN and SYDVKM. CDR3 in amino acids: CASRFGRYEQYF. CDR3 sequence (DNA): TGTGCCAGCCGTTTCGGCCGCTACGAGCAGTACTTC.

Here the CDR3 DNA reads TGTGCCAAACACAGGGGGAACACTGAAGCTTTCTTT. It translates to CAKHRGNTEAFF. V usage is TRBV25-1 and J usage is TRBJ1-1, with 7 bases aligning to TRBD1. With V trimmed by 10 bases and J by 1 base, 3 bases remained unmatched. This CDR3 contains 12 residues. The germline gives CDR1 MGHDK, CDR2 SYGVNS.

The V call is TRBV7-9, the J call TRBJ2-3, with D possibly being TRBD1 (5 bases). The V end was cut by 1 base, the J end by 4 bases, with 9 bases between. This CDR3 comprises 14 residues. Germline CDR1 SEHNR, CDR2 FQNEAQ (reference sequence). As DNA, the CDR3 is TGTGCCAGCAGCTTAGATGGGGCTGCAGATACGCAGTATTTT. It encodes CASSLDGAADTQYF.

This clonotype was found many times. The rearrangement joins TRBV5-1 to TRBJ2-3; D could derive from TRBD1 or TRBD2 (5 bases each). With 4 bases removed from V and 0 bases from J, the gap between germline ends came to 12 bases. Per the germline V gene, CDR1 is SGHRS and CDR2 is YFSETQ. The CDR3 is made up of 15 amino acids. CDR3 in DNA: TGCGCCAGCAGCCCCCGGGACCGTAGCACAGATACGCAGTATTTT. Amino acids: CASSPRDRSTDTQYF.

The chain is built from TRBV10-3 and TRBJ2-1; D uncertain. Germline CDR1 and CDR2: ENHRY and SYGVKD. This CDR3 comprises 11 residues. V lost 6 bases and J 3 bases, leaving 3 bases between the germline ends. In DNA form, the CDR3 reads TGTGCCATCAGCAACTACAATGAGCAGTTCTTC. It specifies CAISNYNEQFF.